This T cell receptor (beta chain) stems from a study of blood T cell repertoires in COVID-19. From germline, CDR1 is MNHEY and CDR2 SVGEGT. The length of the CDR3 is 15 residues. J lost 5 bases, V lost 2 bases, and 5 bases had no gene match. Clones were read by immunoSEQ multiplex PCR, and TCRdb kept only the in-frame ones, dropping some. The repertoire has roughly 220,000 clones, around 80% of them found once; the top ten carry 4.5% to 5.5%. The V gene is TRBV6-2 or TRBV6-3, the J gene TRBJ2-1; 8 bases line up with TRBD2. The source of this sequence is a woman aged 60-75 years who had recovered from COVID-19. The sample comprised peripheral blood. The CDR3, as DNA: TGTGCCAGCAGTTACAGGCGGGGGGTAAACAATGAGCAGTTCTTC. This sequence encodes CASSYRRGVNNEQFF.